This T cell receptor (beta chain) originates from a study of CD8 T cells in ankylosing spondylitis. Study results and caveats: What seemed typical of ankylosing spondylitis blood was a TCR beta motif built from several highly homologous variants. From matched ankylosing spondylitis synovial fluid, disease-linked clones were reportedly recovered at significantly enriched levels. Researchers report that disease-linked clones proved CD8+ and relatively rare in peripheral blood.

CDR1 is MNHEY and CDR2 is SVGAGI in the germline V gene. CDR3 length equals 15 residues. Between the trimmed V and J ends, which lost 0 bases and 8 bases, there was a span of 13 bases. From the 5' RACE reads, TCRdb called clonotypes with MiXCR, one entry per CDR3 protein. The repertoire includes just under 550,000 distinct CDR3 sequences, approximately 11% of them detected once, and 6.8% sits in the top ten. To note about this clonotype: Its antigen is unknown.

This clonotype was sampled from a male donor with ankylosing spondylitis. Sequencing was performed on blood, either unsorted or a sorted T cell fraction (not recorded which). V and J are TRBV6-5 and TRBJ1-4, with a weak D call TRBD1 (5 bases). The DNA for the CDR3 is TGTGCCAGCAGTTACTCCGGGACCCGGGCCGAAAAACTGTTTTTT. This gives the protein CASSYSGTRAEKLFF.